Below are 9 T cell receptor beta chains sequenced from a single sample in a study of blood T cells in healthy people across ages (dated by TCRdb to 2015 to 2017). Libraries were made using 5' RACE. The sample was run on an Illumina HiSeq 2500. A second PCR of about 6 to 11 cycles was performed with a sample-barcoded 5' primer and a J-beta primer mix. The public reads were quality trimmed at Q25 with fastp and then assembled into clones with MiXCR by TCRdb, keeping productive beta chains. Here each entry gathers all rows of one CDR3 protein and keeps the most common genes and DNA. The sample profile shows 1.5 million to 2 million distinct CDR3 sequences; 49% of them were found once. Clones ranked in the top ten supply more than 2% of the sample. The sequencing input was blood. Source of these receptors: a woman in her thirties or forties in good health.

The CDR3 bases are TGTGCCATCAGTGACATGGGCTGGGGTAGCTCCTACAATGAGCAGTTCTTC. Translated: CAISDMGWGSSYNEQFF. V gene TRBV10-3 combines with J gene TRBJ2-1; D is unclear. With 3 bases removed from V and 0 bases from J, the gap between germline ends came to 15 bases. The length of the CDR3 is 17 residues. The germline CDR1 and CDR2 sequences are ENHRY and SYGVKD.

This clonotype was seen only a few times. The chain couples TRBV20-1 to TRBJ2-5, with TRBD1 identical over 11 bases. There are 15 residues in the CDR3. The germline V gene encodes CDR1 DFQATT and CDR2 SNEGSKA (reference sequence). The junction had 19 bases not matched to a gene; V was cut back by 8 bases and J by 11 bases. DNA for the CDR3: TGCAGTCCCTGGAAGGACAGGGGGCCGGGGAATGAGCAGTACTTC. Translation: CSPWKDRGPGNEQYF.

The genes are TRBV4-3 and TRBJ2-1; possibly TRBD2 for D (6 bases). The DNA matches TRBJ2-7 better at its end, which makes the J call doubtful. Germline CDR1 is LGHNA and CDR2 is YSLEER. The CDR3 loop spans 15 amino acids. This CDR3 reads CASSRDLSSYNEQYF. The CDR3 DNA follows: TGCGCCAGCAGCCGGGACTTGAGCTCCTACAATGAGCAGTACTTC.

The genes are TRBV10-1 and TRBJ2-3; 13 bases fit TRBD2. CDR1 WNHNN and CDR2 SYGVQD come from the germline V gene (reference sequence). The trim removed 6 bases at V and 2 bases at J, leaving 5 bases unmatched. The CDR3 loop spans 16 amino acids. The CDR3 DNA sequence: TGCGCCAGCAGCAAAGGACTAGCGGGGGTCACAGATACGCAGTATTTT. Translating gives CASSKGLAGVTDTQYF.

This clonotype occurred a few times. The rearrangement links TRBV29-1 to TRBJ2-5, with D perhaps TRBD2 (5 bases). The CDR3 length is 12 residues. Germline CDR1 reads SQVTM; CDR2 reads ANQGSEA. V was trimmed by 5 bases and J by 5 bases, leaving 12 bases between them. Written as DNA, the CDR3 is TGCAGCGTTATTGCGGGCCTTGAGACCCAGTACTTC. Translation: CSVIAGLETQYF.

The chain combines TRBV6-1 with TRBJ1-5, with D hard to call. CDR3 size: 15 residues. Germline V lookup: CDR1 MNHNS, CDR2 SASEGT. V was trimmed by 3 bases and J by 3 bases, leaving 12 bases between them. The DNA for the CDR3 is TGTGCCAGCAGTGAGACGGGCCGGAACAATCAGCCCCAGCATTTT. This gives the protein CASSETGRNNQPQHF.

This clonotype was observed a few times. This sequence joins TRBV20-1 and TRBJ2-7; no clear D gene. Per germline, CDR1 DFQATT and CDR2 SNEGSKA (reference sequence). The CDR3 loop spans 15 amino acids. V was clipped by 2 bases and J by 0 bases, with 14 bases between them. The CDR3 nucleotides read TGCAGTGCTAGACCCTTGGGCGAGAGCTCCTACGAGCAGTACTTC. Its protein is CSARPLGESSYEQYF.

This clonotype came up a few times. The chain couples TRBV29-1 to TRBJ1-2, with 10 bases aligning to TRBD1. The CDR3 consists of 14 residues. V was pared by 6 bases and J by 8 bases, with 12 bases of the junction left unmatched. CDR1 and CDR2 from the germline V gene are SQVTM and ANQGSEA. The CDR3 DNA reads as TGCAGCGTGTACCCGGGACAGGGGAAACACGGCTACACCTTC. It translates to CSVYPGQGKHGYTF.

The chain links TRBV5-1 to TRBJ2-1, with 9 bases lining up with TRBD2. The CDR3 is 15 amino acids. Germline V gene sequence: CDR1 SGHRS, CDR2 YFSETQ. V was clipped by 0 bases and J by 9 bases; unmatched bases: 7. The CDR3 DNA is TGCGCCAGCAGCTTGGTGGCGGGGGGGCCGGGTGAGCAGTTCTTC. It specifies CASSLVAGGPGEQFF.